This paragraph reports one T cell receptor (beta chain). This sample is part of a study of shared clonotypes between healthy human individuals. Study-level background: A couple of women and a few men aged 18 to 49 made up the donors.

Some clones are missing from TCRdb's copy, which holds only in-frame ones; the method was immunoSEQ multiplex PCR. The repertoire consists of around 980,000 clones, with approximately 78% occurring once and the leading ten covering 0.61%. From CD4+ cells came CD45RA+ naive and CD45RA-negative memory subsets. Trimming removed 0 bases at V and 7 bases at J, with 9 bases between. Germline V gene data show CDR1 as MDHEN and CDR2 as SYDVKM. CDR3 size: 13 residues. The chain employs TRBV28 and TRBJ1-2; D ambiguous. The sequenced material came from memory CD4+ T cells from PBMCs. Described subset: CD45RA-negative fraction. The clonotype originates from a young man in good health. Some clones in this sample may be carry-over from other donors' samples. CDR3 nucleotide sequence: TGTGCCAGCAGTTTATGGTCGGAGGCTGGCTACACCTTC. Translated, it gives CASSLWSEAGYTF.